The entry that follows covers one TCR beta chain sequence. This clonotype was recorded many times. What antigen it recognizes has not been identified. Base qualities are not provided; no much larger clone lies one nucleotide away. cDNA was synthesized by template-switch 5'RACE using a primer carrying a 10-nucleotide random unique molecular identifier by which each TCR transcript was tagged. Each sequencing run produced over 160 million TCR-beta sequences covering 15-18 subjects. Total RNA was extracted with the RNeasy kit. Using the KAPA Real-time Library Amplification kit, TCR-beta VDJ regions were amplified with primers for the TCR constant region and the 5'RACE anchor. Sample indexes and Illumina adaptors were added in a first PCR, and a second PCR then increased library yield. After Ampure bead purification, the TCR product of roughly 650 bp was size-selected on a 2% E-gel SizeSelection system. Before pooling, libraries had their quality checked on a Bioanalyzer, their concentration measured with Qubit, and their quantity determined with the Kapa Library Quantification kit. Libraries were sequenced paired-end 2 x 150 bp on an Illumina HiSeq 2500. To increase sequence diversity, roughly 24-32% phiX was spiked into each library pool. Processing in the source paper ran as follows. Quality-filtered reads were processed with the UMI-based MiGEC pipeline, which removed over 80% of raw TCR sequences during error correction. VDJ genes were aligned to IMGT germline references, and clonotypes were defined by unique CDR3 amino acid sequence plus V-J genes. VDJtools evaluated clonal expansion, Shannon diversity and CDR3 relatedness (CalcPairwiseDistances, ClusterSamples); CLCbio workbench built phylogenetic trees. Using coefficient-of-variation modelling across technical triplicates, the study counted a clone as expanded if it had at least 8 unique UMIs. The raw public reads went through TCRdb reprocessing: fastp at Q25, MiXCR clone calling, in-frame beta chains kept. When rows share a CDR3 protein, they turn into one entry using the most common DNA and genes. The V and J calls, along with clone size, are taken from TCRdb and not from the paper's own processing. This sample comprises roughly 28,000 distinct CDR3 sequences, around 12% of them detected only once. The top ten constitute about 7.2% of the sample.

The record originates from a study of neurological immune-mediated disorders (dated by TCRdb to between 2018 and 2020). Looking at the study overall: Peripheral blood TCR-beta repertoires from HTLV-I-associated myelopathy (HAM/TSP) patients, multiple sclerosis patients and healthy controls were compared by UMI-based sequencing. The approximately 110 TCR-beta libraries included longitudinal samples, technical triplicates and paired sorted CD4+ and CD8+ T-cell subsets alongside PBMC samples. The cohort included 60 to 75 subjects: some 15 with HAM/TSP, roughly 34 with multiple sclerosis, and 20 healthy controls. The investigation overall reported the following: No identical CDR3 amino acid sequences were found to be shared among expanded clones across subjects, suggesting that TCR-beta repertoires were private in all groups. TCR clonal expansion was highest in HAM/TSP patients and lowest in MS patients, with MS patients falling below even healthy controls.

Trimmed from V: 0 bases; trimmed from J: 11 bases; junction bases lacking a gene match: 3. Via the germline V gene, CDR1 is SGHDT and CDR2 YYEEEE. From its cysteine to its phenylalanine, the CDR3 spans 12 amino acids. CDR3 DNA is the only sequence kept; it has 36 bases, read in frame from the first base. The healthy controls were volunteers from a blood bank in Maryland, USA. Libraries from unsorted PBMCs were made from 2 million PBMCs kept in RNAlater at -80 degrees C until RNA extraction. Peripheral blood was subjected to Ficoll-Hypaque density gradient centrifugation to isolate PBMCs, which were then cryopreserved in liquid nitrogen.

This receptor was obtained from a man between 60 and 70 years old in good health. This sequence uses TRBV5-6 and TRBJ2-7, with 9 bases in between that match TRBD2. The sequenced sample was PBMCs. The DNA reads as follows: TGTGCCAGCAGCTTGGGTGTAGCGGGAGAGTACTTC. Its protein reads: CASSLGVAGEYF.